This T cell receptor (beta chain) was retrieved from a study of blood T cell repertoires in COVID-19. Study-wide background: There were acute and convalescent COVID-19 samples, and they came from the United States, Italy and Spain. The analysed material was cDNA or gDNA that came from T cells, B-cell-depleted T cells, or PBMCs.

The CDR3 has 14 residues. The V gene's germline CDR1 is SGHDT and CDR2 YYEEEE. The ends were cut back, 4 bases at V and 5 bases at J, with 13 bases in the middle. Per the study methods: Amplified reference gene primers provided the basis for estimating nucleated cell counts. Some clones are missing from TCRdb's copy, which holds only in-frame ones; the method was immunoSEQ multiplex PCR. Clonal size and the V and J genes are those of that table, whereas D and trimming came from the DNA. The data hold fewer than 200,000 clones, with around 89% observed a single time. This clonotype was sampled from a man aged 35 to 55 with active or convalescent COVID-19. The sequencing input was peripheral blood. J is TRBJ1-5 and V is TRBV5-6; possibly TRBD1 for D (5 bases). This CDR3 is CASSAGQLDQPQHF. The CDR3, as DNA: TGTGCCAGCAGCGCAGGACAACTTGATCAGCCCCAGCATTTT.